This TCR beta chain is from a study of T cells in Graves' hyperthyroidism and ophthalmopathy (dated by TCRdb to the late 2010s). Regarding the study in general: Peripheral blood samples were taken at the time of initial diagnosis, prior to any treatment. To identify TCR V-J signatures that set the groups apart, the researchers used a discovery cohort of 100 patients, made up of roughly 40 with Graves' ophthalmopathy and about 59 with stable Graves' hyperthyroidism. Prospective prediction of ophthalmopathy was tested in an independent validation cohort consisting of some 19 hyperthyroidism patients and 15 or so patients who later progressed to ophthalmopathy. The 75 to 100 discovery patients were randomly split 7:3 into training and test sets. In addition, the study compared T-cell repertoires in thyroid tissue and in blood from roughly 6 Graves' hyperthyroidism patients. After sampling, hyperthyroidism patients received methimazole starting at 30 mg daily, and ophthalmopathy patients received high-dose intravenous methylprednisolone. According to the paper, TCR Vbeta CDR3 sequencing was carried out on about 140 peripheral blood samples, which came from approximately 43 ophthalmopathy, around 75 hyperthyroidism and about 17 progressor patients. Summary of the overall study and its limitations: Sample size was not statistically predetermined, and blinding of investigators to group allocation was not performed. In cross-validation, a model built on a 13 V-J signature told ophthalmopathy apart from stable hyperthyroidism with 85% to 90% sensitivity and 81% to 82% specificity, and in testing the same model reached 80%/75%. In validation, the model predicted progression to ophthalmopathy a median of roughly 6.1 months before onset, with roughly 71% sensitivity and about 75% specificity. Blood samples also contained most of the expanded thyroid clonotypes (frequency above 0.001), which suggests that blood repertoires may reflect thyroid immune responses.

In its sample, this clonotype was seen many times. No cognate antigen has been identified for it. No base qualities exist here, and no much larger clone lies one base off it. Stable Graves' hyperthyroidism was defined as the absence of progression to ophthalmopathy over 18 months of follow-up. The hyperthyroidism patients were between 18 and 65 years old and newly diagnosed, with a disease duration of less than 2 months. Patients with uncontrolled infections, other autoimmune diseases, pregnancy or lactation were excluded. Diagnoses relied on clinical symptoms, serum thyroxine and TRAb, thyroid ultrasound and orbital computed tomography. PBMCs were separated from around 9.1 ml of fresh peripheral blood using Ficoll-Paque density gradient centrifugation. Total RNA was extracted using Trizol reagent, and RNA quality was assessed on an Agilent 2100 Bioanalyzer. The CDR3 runs 13 residues from the cysteine to the phenylalanine. Only the CDR3 part of the read is kept: 39 bases, read in frame from the first base. V is cut by 8 bases and J by 2 bases, and the space between the germline ends is 13 bases. Sequences MDHEN (CDR1) and SYDVKM (CDR2) are obtained from the germline V gene.

The TCR beta CDR3 regions were amplified from the RNA transcripts. The TCR CDR3 was subjected to a first round of RT-PCR using the HTBI primer set and the Qiagen OneStep RT-PCR kit. Libraries were constructed in a second round of multiplex PCR, after which size selection and purification were carried out. The libraries were sequenced on an Illumina HiSeq2000 using paired-end 100 bp reads. The study's processing was this. SOAPnuke was used to process the raw data, with reads discarded if the reads contained adapters or uncalled bases, had a mean Phred below 15, or lacked an exact constant-primer or identifier match. COPE v1.2.5 was used to merge high-quality paired reads, and clonotypes were defined as unique nucleotide sequences. MiTCR v1.1 was used to align clonotypes to the IMGT TRBV, TRBD and TRBJ reference segments. The analysis was restricted to V-J combinations with a frequency above 0.0001, which together covered 99.2% of the repertoires. A TCS score was defined as the ratio between F50 (clonal expansion) and ExV (chaos), using BLOSUM62-based TCRdist between CDR3 peptides within each V-J. Welch's t-statistics and random forest reduced roughly 500 V-J features to under 15, which were used in a naive Bayes classifier (R e1071). Starting from the raw public reads, TCRdb applied fastp trimming at Q25, assembled clones with MiXCR and retained in-frame beta chains. Each entry is one CDR3 protein sequence, shown with its most common DNA and genes. These V and J calls are TCRdb output, not the study's own analysis. Recorded for this sample are approximately 520,000 distinct CDR3 sequences; roughly 20% of them occurred a single time. Together, the top ten hold about 25% of the sample.

The V gene is TRBV28 and the J gene is TRBJ2-7; the D region possibly corresponds to TRBD1 (5 bases align). The sequenced sample consisted of blood. The sequence was obtained from a man aged 18 to 29 with Graves' hyperthyroidism. The nucleotide sequence is given as TGTGCCAGCCGCTTACAGGTTACCTACGAGCAGTACTTC. This gives the protein CASRLQVTYEQYF.